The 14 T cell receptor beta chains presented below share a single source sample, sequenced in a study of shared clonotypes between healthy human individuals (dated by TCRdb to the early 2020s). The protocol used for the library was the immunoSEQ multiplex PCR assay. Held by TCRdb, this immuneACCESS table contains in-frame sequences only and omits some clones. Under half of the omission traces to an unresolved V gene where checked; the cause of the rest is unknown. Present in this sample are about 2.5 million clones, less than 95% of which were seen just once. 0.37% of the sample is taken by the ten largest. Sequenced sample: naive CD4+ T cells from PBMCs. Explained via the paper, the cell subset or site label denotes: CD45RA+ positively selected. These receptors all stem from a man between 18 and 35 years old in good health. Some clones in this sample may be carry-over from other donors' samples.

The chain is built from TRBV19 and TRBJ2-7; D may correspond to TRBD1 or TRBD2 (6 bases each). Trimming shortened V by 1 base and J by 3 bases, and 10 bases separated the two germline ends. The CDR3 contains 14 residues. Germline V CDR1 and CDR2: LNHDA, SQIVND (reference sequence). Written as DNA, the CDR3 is TGTGCCAGTAGTATAGTGGAGGGGGACTACGAGCAGTACTTC. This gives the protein CASSIVEGDYEQYF. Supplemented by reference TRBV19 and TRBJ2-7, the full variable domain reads DGGITQSPKYLFRKEGQNVTLSCEQNLNHDAMYWYRQDPGQGLRLIYYSQIVNDFQKGDIAEGYSVSREKKESFPLTVTSAQKNPTAFYLCASSIVEGDYEQYFGPGTRLTVT.

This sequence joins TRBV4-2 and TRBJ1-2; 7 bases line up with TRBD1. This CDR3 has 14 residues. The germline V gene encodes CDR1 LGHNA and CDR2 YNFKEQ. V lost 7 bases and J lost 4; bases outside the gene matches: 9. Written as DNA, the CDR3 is TGTGCCAGCAACGACGACAGGGTCGGCTATGGCTACACCTTC. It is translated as CASNDDRVGYGYTF.

The chain's CDR3 is CASSRDLLKTQYF. The CDR3 nucleotides are TGTGCCAGTAGTCGGGACCTCCTGAAGACCCAGTACTTC. V usage is TRBV19 and J usage is TRBJ2-5; D tentatively reads TRBD1 or TRBD2 (5 bases each). Germline V CDR1 and CDR2: LNHDA, SQIVND (reference sequence). Trimming pared 5 bases from V and 6 bases from J, leaving 13 bases between. The CDR3 extends over 13 amino acids.

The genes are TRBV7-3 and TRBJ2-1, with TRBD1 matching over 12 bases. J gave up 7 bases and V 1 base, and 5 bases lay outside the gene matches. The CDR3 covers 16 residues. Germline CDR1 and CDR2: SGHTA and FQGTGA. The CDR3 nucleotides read TGTGCCAGCAGCTTAATTCGGGACAGGGGGCGAAATGAGCAGTTCTTC. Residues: CASSLIRDRGRNEQFF.

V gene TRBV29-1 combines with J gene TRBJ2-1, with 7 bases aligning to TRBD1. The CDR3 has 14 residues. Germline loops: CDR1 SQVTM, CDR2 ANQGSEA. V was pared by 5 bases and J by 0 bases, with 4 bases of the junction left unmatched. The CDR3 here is CSVRGTDSYNEQFF. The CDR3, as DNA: TGCAGCGTTAGGGGGACAGACTCCTACAATGAGCAGTTCTTC.

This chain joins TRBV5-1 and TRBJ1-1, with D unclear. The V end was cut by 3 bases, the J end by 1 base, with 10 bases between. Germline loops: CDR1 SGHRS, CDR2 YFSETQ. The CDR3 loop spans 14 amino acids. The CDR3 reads CASSSRRGNTEAFF. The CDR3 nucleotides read TGCGCCAGCAGCTCCCGTAGAGGGAACACTGAAGCTTTCTTT.

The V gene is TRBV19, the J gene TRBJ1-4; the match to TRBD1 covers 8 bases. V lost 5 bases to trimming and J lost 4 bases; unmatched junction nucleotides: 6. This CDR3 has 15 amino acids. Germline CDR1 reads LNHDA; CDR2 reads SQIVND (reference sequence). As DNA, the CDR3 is TGTGCCAGTAGTTCGAGGACAGGGCGTAATGAAAAACTGTTTTTT. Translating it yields CASSSRTGRNEKLFF.

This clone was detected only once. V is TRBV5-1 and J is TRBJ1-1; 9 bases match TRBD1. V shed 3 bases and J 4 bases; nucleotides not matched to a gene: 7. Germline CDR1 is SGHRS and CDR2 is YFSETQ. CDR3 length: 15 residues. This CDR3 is CASSSGGQGLTEAFF. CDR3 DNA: TGCGCCAGCAGCTCGGGCGGACAGGGGCTCACTGAAGCTTTCTTT. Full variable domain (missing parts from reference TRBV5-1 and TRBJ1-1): KAGVTQTPRYLIKTRGQQVTLSCSPISGHRSVSWYQQTPGQGLQFLFEYFSETQRNKGNFPGRFSGRQFSNSRSEMNVSTLELGDSALYLCASSSGGQGLTEAFFGQGTRLTVV.

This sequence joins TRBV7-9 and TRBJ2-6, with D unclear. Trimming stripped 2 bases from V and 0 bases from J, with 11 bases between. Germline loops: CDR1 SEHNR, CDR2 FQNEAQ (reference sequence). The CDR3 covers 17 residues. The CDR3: CASSLYGGTSGANVLTF. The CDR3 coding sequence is TGTGCCAGCAGCTTATATGGCGGTACCTCTGGGGCCAACGTCCTGACTTTC.

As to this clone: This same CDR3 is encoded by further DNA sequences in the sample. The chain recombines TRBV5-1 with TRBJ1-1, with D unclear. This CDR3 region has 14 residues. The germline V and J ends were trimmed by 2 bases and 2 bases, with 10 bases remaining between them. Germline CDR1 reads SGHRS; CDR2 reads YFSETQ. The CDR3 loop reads CASSFDGANTEAFF. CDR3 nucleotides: TGCGCCAGCAGCTTCGACGGAGCCAACACTGAAGCTTTCTTT.

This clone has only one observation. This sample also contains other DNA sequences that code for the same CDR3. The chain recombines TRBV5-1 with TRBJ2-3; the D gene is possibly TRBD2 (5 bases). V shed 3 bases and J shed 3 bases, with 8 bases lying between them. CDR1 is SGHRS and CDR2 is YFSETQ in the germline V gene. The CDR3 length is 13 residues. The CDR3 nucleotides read TGCGCCAGCAGCTCCCGGGGAACAGATACGCAGTATTTT. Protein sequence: CASSSRGTDTQYF. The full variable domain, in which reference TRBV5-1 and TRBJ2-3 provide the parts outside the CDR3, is KAGVTQTPRYLIKTRGQQVTLSCSPISGHRSVSWYQQTPGQGLQFLFEYFSETQRNKGNFPGRFSGRQFSNSRSEMNVSTLELGDSALYLCASSSRGTDTQYFGPGTRLTVL.

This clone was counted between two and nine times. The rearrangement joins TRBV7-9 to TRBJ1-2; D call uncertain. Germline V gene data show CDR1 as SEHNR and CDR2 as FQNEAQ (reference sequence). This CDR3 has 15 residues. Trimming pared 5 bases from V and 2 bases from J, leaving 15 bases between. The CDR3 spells CASSQTLGINYGYTF. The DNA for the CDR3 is TGTGCCAGCAGCCAAACGCTGGGGATAAACTATGGCTACACCTTC.

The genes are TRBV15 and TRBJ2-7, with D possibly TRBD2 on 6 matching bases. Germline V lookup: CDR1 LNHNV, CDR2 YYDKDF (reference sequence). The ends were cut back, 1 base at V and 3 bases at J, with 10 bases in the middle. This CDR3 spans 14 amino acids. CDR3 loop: CATSRGGADYEQYF. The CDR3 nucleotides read TGTGCCACCAGCAGAGGCGGGGCCGACTACGAGCAGTACTTC.

CDR3 in amino acids: CASLPATYEQYF. DNA of the CDR3: TGTGCCAGTCTTCCGGCAACCTACGAGCAGTACTTC. V gene TRBV2 combines with J gene TRBJ2-7; no clear D. V dropped 9 bases and J dropped 2 bases, with 11 bases sitting between them. Germline V gives CDR1 SNHLY, CDR2 FYNNEI. The CDR3 has 12 amino acids.